Listed below are T cell receptor beta chains from one sample, sequenced in a study of CD8 T cells in ankylosing spondylitis. TCRdb re-analysed the 5' RACE reads in MiXCR, keeping a single row per CDR3 protein. The sample consists of hundreds of thousands of distinct CDR3 sequences, 25% to 30% of them appearing once. Sequencing input: blood, either unsorted or a sorted T cell fraction (not recorded which). The receptors stem from a male donor with ankylosing spondylitis or in good health (not recorded which). CDR3s include the opening cysteine and the closing phenylalanine or tryptophan. A D gene is named only where the DNA matches it firmly. Expanded clones are given a class, and other clones once, few, many or no size at all.

CSATPGTSGTYEQYF,TGCAGTGCCACACCCGGGACTAGCGGGACGTACGAGCAGTACTTC,TRBJ2-7,TRBD2,TRBV20-1,15,-
CASRPTDRAINYGYTF,TGTGCCAGCAGGCCCACGGACAGGGCCATTAACTATGGCTACACCTTC,TRBJ1-2,TRBD1,TRBV12-3/TRBV12-4,16,many
CASSLAVDRYNEQFF,TGTGCCAGCAGCTTAGCGGTTGACAGATACAATGAGCAGTTCTTC,TRBJ2-1,-,TRBV7-9,15,many
CASSLSGEGQFF,TGTGCCAGCAGCTTATCCGGGGAGGGGCAGTTCTTC,TRBJ2-1,TRBD2,TRBV7-2,12,once
CATSRGAAEKLFF,TGTGCCACCAGCAGAGGGGCGGCTGAAAAACTGTTTTTT,TRBJ1-4,-,TRBV15,13,many
CASRPDVGTGELFF,TGCGCCAGCCGGCCCGATGTCGGCACCGGGGAGCTGTTTTTT,TRBJ2-2,-,TRBV5-1,14,-
CSVGRTGGETQYF,TGCAGCGTTGGGAGGACAGGGGGGGAGACCCAGTACTTC,TRBJ2-5,TRBD1,TRBV29-1,13,-
CSVGSLAVPYEQYF,TGCAGCGTTGGGTCCTTAGCGGTACCCTACGAGCAGTACTTC,TRBJ2-7,-,TRBV29-1,14,-
CSARHGQGSYEQNF,TGCAGTGCTAGGCACGGACAGGGTAGCTACGAGCAGAACTTC,TRBJ2-7,TRBD1,TRBV20-1,14,-
CASSPYGGTTGANVLTF,TGTGCCAGCTCACCTTACGGGGGCACGACTGGGGCCAACGTCCTGACTTTC,TRBJ2-6,-,TRBV18,17,many
CASSLEGLAGLGGFF,TGCGCCAGCAGCTTGGAGGGACTAGCGGGACTTGGTGGGTTCTTC,TRBJ2-1,TRBD2,TRBV5-1,15,many
CATHLSGLNTEAFF,TGTGCCACCCACCTCTCGGGGTTGAACACTGAAGCTTTCTTT,TRBJ1-1,-,TRBV10-3,14,many
CASSQAGTGGSHTQYF,TGTGCCAGCAGCCAGGCCGGGACGGGCGGGTCCCATACGCAGTATTTT,TRBJ2-3,-,TRBV4-2,16,many
CASREREGRTGELFF,TGTGCCAGCAGAGAGCGGGAGGGCCGTACCGGGGAGCTGTTTTTT,TRBJ2-2,TRBD2,TRBV12-3/TRBV12-4,15,many
CASSPSEVKNIQYF,TGTGCCAGCAGCCCCTCTGAGGTCAAAAACATTCAGTACTTC,TRBJ2-4,-,TRBV5-4,14,once
CSVAGTSGRASDTQYF,TGCAGCGTTGCTGGGACTAGCGGGAGGGCCTCAGATACGCAGTATTTT,TRBJ2-3,TRBD2,TRBV29-1,16,many
CSARPRQGFLSYNEQFF,TGCAGTGCTAGACCTCGACAGGGTTTCCTCTCCTACAATGAGCAGTTCTTC,TRBJ2-1,TRBD1,TRBV20-1,17,-
CSPRGGGGYTF,TGCAGCCCCCGTGGGGGAGGAGGCTACACCTTC,TRBJ1-2,-,TRBV20-1,11,-
CASSLDRGLVSYNEQFF,TGTGCCAGCAGCTTAGATAGAGGACTAGTTTCCTACAATGAGCAGTTCTTC,TRBJ2-1,TRBD2,TRBV11-2,17,few